This TCR beta chain is from a study of T-cell memory formation after mild COVID-19. Study outcomes and limitations: The appearance of some responding clones in pre-infection memory suggested that cross-reactive memory joined.

The authors produced TCR alpha and TCR beta cDNA libraries with sample barcodes and UMIs by 5'RACE using constant-segment primers. Via MiXCR, TCRdb re-called the 5' RACE reads, giving one row per CDR3 protein. The data contain 120,000 or so distinct CDR3 sequences, 5% to 6.5% of them singletons. The CDR3 consists of 12 residues. Germline assignment: CDR1 GTSNPN and CDR2 SVGIG (reference sequence). Trimming shortened V by 5 bases and J by 0 bases, and 5 bases separated the two germline ends. This clonotype was recorded a few times. The target antigen is unknown. The clonotype was recovered from an adult woman who had mild COVID-19 (a few samples of this study predate the infection). Cell type and time point are not known. Sequences were obtained from PBMCs or a T cell subset sorted from them (not recorded which). The J gene is TRBJ1-3, the V gene TRBV30; D gene unclear. This CDR3 is CAWGLSGNTIYF. CDR3 nucleotides: TGTGCCTGGGGGCTCTCTGGAAACACCATATATTTT.